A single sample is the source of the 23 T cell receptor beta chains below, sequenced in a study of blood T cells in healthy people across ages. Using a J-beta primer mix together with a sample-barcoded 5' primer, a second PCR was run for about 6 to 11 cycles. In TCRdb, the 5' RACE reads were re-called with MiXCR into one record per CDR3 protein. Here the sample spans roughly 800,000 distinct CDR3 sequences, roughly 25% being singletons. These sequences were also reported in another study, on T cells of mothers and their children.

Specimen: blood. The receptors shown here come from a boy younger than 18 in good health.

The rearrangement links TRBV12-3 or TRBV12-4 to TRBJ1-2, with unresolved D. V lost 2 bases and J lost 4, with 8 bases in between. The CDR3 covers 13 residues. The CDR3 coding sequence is TGTGCCAGCAGTTTACGGCAGGTCTATGGCTACACCTTC. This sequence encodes CASSLRQVYGYTF.

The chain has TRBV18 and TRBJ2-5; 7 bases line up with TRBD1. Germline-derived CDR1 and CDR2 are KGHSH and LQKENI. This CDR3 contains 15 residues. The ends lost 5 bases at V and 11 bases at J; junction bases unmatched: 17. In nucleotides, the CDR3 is TGTGCCAGCTCAGATACTTCCTTGGGACAGACTTTTCAGTACTTC. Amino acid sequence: CASSDTSLGQTFQYF.

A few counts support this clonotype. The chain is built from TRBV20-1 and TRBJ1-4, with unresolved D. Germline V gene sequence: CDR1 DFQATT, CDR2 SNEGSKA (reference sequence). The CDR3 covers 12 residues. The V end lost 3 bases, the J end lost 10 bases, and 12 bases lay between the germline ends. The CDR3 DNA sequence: TGCAGTGCTAGTCCCTTGGGCGGAAAACTGTTTTTT. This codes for CSASPLGGKLFF.

Here the CDR3 reads CASSFRSQPQHF. CDR3 DNA: TGTGCCAGCAGCTTTCGATCCCAGCCCCAGCATTTT. V gene TRBV13 combines with J gene TRBJ1-5, with no clear D. Trimming took off 3 bases at V and 7 bases at J, with 7 bases between the two ends. This CDR3 comprises 12 residues. The V gene's germline CDR1 is PRHDT and CDR2 FYEKMQ (reference sequence).

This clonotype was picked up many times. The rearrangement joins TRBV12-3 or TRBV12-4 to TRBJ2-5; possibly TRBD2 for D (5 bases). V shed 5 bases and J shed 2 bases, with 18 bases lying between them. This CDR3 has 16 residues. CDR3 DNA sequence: TGTGCCAGCAGTCTATCCGGGCTAGCCGGACAAGAGACCCAGTACTTC. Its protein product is CASSLSGLAGQETQYF.

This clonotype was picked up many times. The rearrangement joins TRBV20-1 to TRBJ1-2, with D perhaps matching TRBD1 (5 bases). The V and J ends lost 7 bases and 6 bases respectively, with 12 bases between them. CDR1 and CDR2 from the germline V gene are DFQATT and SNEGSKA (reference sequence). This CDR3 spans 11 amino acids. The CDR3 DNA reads TGCAGTGGAAGAGGGGAGGATGGCTACACCTTC. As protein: CSGRGEDGYTF.

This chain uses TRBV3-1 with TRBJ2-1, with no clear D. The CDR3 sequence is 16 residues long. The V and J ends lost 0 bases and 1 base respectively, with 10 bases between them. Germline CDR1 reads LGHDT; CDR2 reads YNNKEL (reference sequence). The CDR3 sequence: CASSQEVTVSYNEQFF. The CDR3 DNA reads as TGTGCCAGCAGCCAAGAAGTTACCGTATCCTACAATGAGCAGTTCTTC.

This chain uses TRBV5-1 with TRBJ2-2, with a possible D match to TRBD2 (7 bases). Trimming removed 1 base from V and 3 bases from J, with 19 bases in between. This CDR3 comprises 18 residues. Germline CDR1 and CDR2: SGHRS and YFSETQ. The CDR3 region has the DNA TGCGCCAGCAGCTTGCAGGAACGACGGGGGGCCGACACCGGGGAGCTGTTTTTT. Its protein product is CASSLQERRGADTGELFF.

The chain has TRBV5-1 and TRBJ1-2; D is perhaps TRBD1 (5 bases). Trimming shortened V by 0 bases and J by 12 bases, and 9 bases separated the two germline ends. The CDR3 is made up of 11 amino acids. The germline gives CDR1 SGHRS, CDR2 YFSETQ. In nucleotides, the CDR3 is TGCGCCAGCAGCTTGGGGGGCGAGAACACCTTC. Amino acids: CASSLGGENTF.

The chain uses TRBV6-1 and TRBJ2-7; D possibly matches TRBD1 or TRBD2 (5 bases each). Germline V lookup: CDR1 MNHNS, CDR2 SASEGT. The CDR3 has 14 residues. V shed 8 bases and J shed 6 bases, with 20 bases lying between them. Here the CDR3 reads CASLRVGAAAEQYF. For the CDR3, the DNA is TGTGCCAGCTTGAGGGTAGGGGCTGCCGCCGAGCAGTACTTC.

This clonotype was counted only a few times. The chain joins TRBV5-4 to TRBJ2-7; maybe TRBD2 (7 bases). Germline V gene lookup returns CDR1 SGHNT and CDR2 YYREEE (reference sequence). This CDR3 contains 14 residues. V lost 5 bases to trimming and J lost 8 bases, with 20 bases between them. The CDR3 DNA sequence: TGTGCCAGCAGTTACAACGGGGGGCCTTACAAGCAGTACTTC. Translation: CASSYNGGPYKQYF.

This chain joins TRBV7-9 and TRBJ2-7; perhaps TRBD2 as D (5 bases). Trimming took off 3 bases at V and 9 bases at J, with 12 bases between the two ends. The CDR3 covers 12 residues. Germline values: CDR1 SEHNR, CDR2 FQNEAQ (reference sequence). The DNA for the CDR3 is TGTGCCAGCAGCTTGGGAGAATTTTCGCAGTACTTC. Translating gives CASSLGEFSQYF.

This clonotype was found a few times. CDR3 loop: CASSSQGLAEQETQYF. The CDR3, as DNA: TGCGCCAGCAGCTCCCAGGGACTAGCGGAACAAGAGACCCAGTACTTC. The rearrangement links TRBV5-1 to TRBJ2-5; 11 bases are shared with TRBD2. Germline values: CDR1 SGHRS, CDR2 YFSETQ. Trimming at V came to 3 bases and at J to 2 bases, leaving 6 bases not matched to a gene. CDR3 length: 16 residues.

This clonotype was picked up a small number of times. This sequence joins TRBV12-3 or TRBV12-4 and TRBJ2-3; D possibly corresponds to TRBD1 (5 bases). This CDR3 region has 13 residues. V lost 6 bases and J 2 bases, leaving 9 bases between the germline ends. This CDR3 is CASSPGLTDTQYF. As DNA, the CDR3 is TGTGCCAGCAGCCCAGGGCTCACAGATACGCAGTATTTT.

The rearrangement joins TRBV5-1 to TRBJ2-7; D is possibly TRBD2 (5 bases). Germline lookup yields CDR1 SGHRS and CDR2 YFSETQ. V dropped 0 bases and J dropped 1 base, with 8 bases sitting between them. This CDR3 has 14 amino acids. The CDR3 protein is CASSLAAGSYEQYF. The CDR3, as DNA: TGCGCCAGCAGCTTGGCCGCGGGTTCCTACGAGCAGTACTTC.

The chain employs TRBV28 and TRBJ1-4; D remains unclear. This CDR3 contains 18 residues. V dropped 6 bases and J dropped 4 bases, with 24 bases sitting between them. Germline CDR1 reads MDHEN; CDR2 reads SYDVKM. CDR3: CASSTTFPIRGDNEKLFF. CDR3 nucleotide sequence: TGTGCCAGCAGCACGACCTTCCCAATACGTGGGGATAATGAAAAACTGTTTTTT.

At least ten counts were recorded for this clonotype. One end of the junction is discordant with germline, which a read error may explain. This CDR3 is CASREGTQYF. CDR3 DNA sequence: TGTGCCAGCAGGGAAGGGACCCAGTACTTC. The chain has TRBV2 and TRBJ2-5, with D uncertain. The germline gives CDR1 SNHLY, CDR2 FYNNEI. The CDR3 is 10 residues long.

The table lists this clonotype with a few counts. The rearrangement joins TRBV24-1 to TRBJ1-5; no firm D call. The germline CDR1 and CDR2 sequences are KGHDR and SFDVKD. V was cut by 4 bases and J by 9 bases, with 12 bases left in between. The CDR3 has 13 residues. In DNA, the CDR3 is TGTGCCACCAGTGACCCGGACCTGGGGCCCCAGCATTTT. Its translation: CATSDPDLGPQHF.

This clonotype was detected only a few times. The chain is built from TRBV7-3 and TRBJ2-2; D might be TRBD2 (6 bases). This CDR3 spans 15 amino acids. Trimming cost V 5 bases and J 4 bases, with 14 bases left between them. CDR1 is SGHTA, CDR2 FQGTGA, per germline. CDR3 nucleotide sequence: TGTGCCAGCAGCCCGTCTAGCGTCAGCACCGGGGAGCTGTTTTTT. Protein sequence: CASSPSSVSTGELFF.

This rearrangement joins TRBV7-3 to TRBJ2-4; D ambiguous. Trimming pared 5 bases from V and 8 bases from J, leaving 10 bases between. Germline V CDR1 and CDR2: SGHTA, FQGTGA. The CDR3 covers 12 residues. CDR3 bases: TGTGCCAGCAGCGCGTATTTAGACATTCAGTACTTC. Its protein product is CASSAYLDIQYF.

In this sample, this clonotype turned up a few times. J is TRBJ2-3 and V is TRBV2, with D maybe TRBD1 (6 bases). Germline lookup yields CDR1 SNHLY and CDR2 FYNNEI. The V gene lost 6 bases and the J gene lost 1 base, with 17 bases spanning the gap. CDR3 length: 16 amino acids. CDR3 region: CASSLSGSGGTDTQYF. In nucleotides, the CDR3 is TGTGCCAGCAGCCTAAGTGGGTCAGGGGGCACAGATACGCAGTATTTT.

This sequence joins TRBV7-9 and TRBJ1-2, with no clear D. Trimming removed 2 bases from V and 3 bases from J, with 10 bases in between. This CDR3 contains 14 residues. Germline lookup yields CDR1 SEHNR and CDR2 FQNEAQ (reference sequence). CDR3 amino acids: CASSLLGVDYGYTF. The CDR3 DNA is TGTGCCAGCAGCTTACTAGGAGTGGACTATGGCTACACCTTC.

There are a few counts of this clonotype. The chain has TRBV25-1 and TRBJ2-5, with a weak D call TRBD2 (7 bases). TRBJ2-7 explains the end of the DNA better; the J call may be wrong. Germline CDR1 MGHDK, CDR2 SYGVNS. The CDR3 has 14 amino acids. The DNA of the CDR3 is TGTGCCAGCAGTGAACCAGGGGAGGGCTACGAGCAGTACTTC. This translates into CASSEPGEGYEQYF.